Listed below are T cell receptor beta chains from one sample, sequenced in a study of T cells in Graves' hyperthyroidism and ophthalmopathy. A single record per CDR3 protein comes from TCRdb applying MiXCR to the multiplex PCR reads. The sample lists about 500,000 distinct CDR3 sequences; 16% were seen once. The material sequenced was blood. The receptors originated from a woman younger than 30 with Graves' hyperthyroidism. The CDR3 runs from the conserved cysteine through the conserved F or W. The order of the fields is CDR3 protein, V gene, J gene.

CDR3 protein: CASSWGLAVHNEQFF
V gene: TRBV11-2
J gene: TRBJ2-1

CDR3 protein: CASSSGVPPGNTIYF
V gene: TRBV27
J gene: TRBJ1-3

CDR3 protein: CASSLTRTASYGYTF
V gene: TRBV18
J gene: TRBJ1-2

CDR3 protein: CSASEALNEQFF
V gene: TRBV20-1
J gene: TRBJ2-1

CDR3 protein: CASSTRTGANQPQHF
V gene: TRBV6-2/TRBV6-3
J gene: TRBJ1-5

CDR3 protein: CASSLTGWGTQYF
V gene: TRBV27
J gene: TRBJ2-3

CDR3 protein: CASSPAVEQFF
V gene: TRBV7-9
J gene: TRBJ2-1

CDR3 protein: CASSPITRTGEETQYF
V gene: TRBV27
J gene: TRBJ2-5

CDR3 protein: CATSREGAMSTEAFF
V gene: TRBV15
J gene: TRBJ1-1

CDR3 protein: CASSSGLPDTGELFF
V gene: TRBV7-9
J gene: TRBJ2-2

CDR3 protein: CASSLKRTYEQYF
V gene: TRBV12-3/TRBV12-4
J gene: TRBJ2-7

CDR3 protein: CSGTGSGELFF
V gene: TRBV29-1
J gene: TRBJ2-2

CDR3 protein: CASSHWGRGGVVYTQYF
V gene: TRBV3-1
J gene: TRBJ2-3

CDR3 protein: CASSQDSGQGREQYF
V gene: TRBV4-1
J gene: TRBJ2-7

CDR3 protein: CASSLAGERYEQYF
V gene: TRBV28
J gene: TRBJ2-7

CDR3 protein: CASRPGGAVDTQYF
V gene: TRBV19
J gene: TRBJ2-3

CDR3 protein: CASSAAQETQYF
V gene: TRBV2
J gene: TRBJ2-5

CDR3 protein: CASSLDLRQGLGYGYTF
V gene: TRBV5-5
J gene: TRBJ1-2

CDR3 protein: CASSRLSGLAGTDTQYF
V gene: TRBV7-2
J gene: TRBJ2-3

CDR3 protein: CASSFGAGQGYGYTF
V gene: TRBV12-3/TRBV12-4
J gene: TRBJ1-2

CDR3 protein: CASSVRGSGTDTQYF
V gene: TRBV9
J gene: TRBJ2-3

CDR3 protein: CSGTTGVNQPQHF
V gene: TRBV20-1
J gene: TRBJ1-5

CDR3 protein: CASSLLAGADEQFF
V gene: TRBV11-2
J gene: TRBJ2-1

CDR3 protein: CASSYDGLAGFYEQYF
V gene: TRBV6-2/TRBV6-3
J gene: TRBJ2-7

CDR3 protein: CASKVRQADTQYF
V gene: TRBV19
J gene: TRBJ2-3

CDR3 protein: CASSPHDRVGIYEQYF
V gene: TRBV27
J gene: TRBJ2-7

CDR3 protein: CASSLTAFGSYNEQFF
V gene: TRBV3-1
J gene: TRBJ2-1

CDR3 protein: CASSLRQQEVLNTEAFF
V gene: TRBV5-5
J gene: TRBJ1-1

CDR3 protein: CASSFMGPTDTQYF
V gene: TRBV7-2
J gene: TRBJ2-3

CDR3 protein: CSVWTTNGKLFF
V gene: TRBV29-1
J gene: TRBJ1-4

CDR3 protein: CASSAEIQETQYF
V gene: TRBV6-4
J gene: TRBJ2-5

CDR3 protein: CASTHGKGANEQFF
V gene: TRBV6-2/TRBV6-3
J gene: TRBJ2-1

CDR3 protein: CASSLVRQETQYF
V gene: TRBV5-1
J gene: TRBJ2-5

CDR3 protein: CASSSDRAYEQYF
V gene: TRBV5-4
J gene: TRBJ2-7

CDR3 protein: CASSLALSSGTNTGELFF
V gene: TRBV5-1
J gene: TRBJ2-2

CDR3 protein: CASSVGGYGQPQHF
V gene: TRBV9
J gene: TRBJ1-5

CDR3 protein: CASSLARAGGSYNEQFF
V gene: TRBV11-2
J gene: TRBJ2-1

CDR3 protein: CASSPLDEQFF
V gene: TRBV11-2
J gene: TRBJ2-1

CDR3 protein: CASSPQTVETQYF
V gene: TRBV11-2
J gene: TRBJ2-5

CDR3 protein: CASSSSLGEAFF
V gene: TRBV18
J gene: TRBJ1-1

CDR3 protein: CASSPLGNYGYTF
V gene: TRBV28
J gene: TRBJ1-2